These 8 T cell receptor beta chains were sequenced from one sample in a study of CD8+ T cells in alopecia areata. The pooled cutaneous lymph node cells were sorted using several markers (CD4, CD8alpha, NKG2D, NKG2ACE and others). It was cDNA, reverse transcribed from extracted RNA, that served as the sequencing template. Here immunoSEQ multiplex PCR was the method, and the copy in TCRdb shows in-frame clones only, minus some. Observed in the sample are over 250,000 clones, none of them singletons. Material: CD4+ T cells sorted from a lymph node. The source is a C3H/HeJ mouse with alopecia areata. Strain haplotype (MHC): H2-k.

Comments on this clone: Mouse gene names and germline throughout. The read falls 4 residues short of the CDR3 end, and the missing part is taken from the germline J gene. The V gene is TRBV17, the J gene TRBJ2-3; TRBD2 matches at 8 bases. V gave up 0 bases and J gave up 0 bases; unmatched junction bases: 2. The V gene's germline CDR1 is MNHDT and CDR2 YYDKIL. The CDR3 contains 16 residues. CDR3 amino acids: CASSREGGRSAETLYF. CDR3 bases read: TGTGCTAGCAGTAGAGAGGGGGGGCGCAGTGCAGAA.

This clone was seen a handful of times. With a much larger clone just one base away, this may be a read error. Genes here carry mouse names. The read finishes 4 residues shy of the CDR3 end, and the germline J gene is used to complete it. The chain has TRBV13-1 and TRBJ2-3; 7 bases align to TRBD1. The CDR3 spans 13 residues. CDR1 NSHNY and CDR2 SYGAGN come from the germline V gene. Unmatched junction bases numbered 1, after V lost 3 bases and J lost 3 bases. CDR3 loop: CASSADRAETLYF. The part of the CDR3 DNA that was read is TGTGCCAGCAGTGCGGACAGGGCAGAA.

Of note for this clone: Gene names denote mouse genes. The CDR3 end falls 4 residues outside the read, so it is completed with the germline J gene. The chain is built from TRBV5 and TRBJ1-2, with D perhaps matching TRBD1 (5 bases). Per germline, CDR1 LGHNA and CDR2 YNLKQL (reference sequence). V shed 4 bases and J shed 0 bases, with 9 bases lying between them. The CDR3 runs to 14 residues. The CDR3 here is CASSPRGANSDYTF. CDR3 bases read: TGTGCCAGCAGCCCGAGGGGAGCAAACTCC.

This clone was seen more than once but under ten times. The genes are named according to mouse. The CDR3 end is not reached by the read, which stops 4 residues before it; the germline J gene fills it in. The sample has other DNA sequences that encode this CDR3 too. The rearrangement joins TRBV13-1 to TRBJ2-7; D may be TRBD1 (6 bases). Looked up from germline, CDR1 is NSHNY and CDR2 is SYGAGN. Trimming took off 3 bases at V and 1 base at J, with 8 bases between the two ends. The CDR3 length is 13 residues. The sequenced part of the CDR3 DNA is TGTGCCAGCAGTGGCAGGGGATCCTAT. This encodes CASSGRGSY. In full, the CDR3 is CASSGRGSYEQYF.

As concerns this clone: Gene labels here are mouse ones. The read ends 4 residues shy of where the CDR3 ends; the end is completed using the germline J gene. Other DNA sequences from this sample encode an identical CDR3 as well. The chain joins TRBV14 to TRBJ2-7; TRBD2 matches 11 bases. Germline V CDR1 and CDR2: SGHDT, FRDEAV. The CDR3 has 15 residues. J was trimmed by 0 bases and V by 4 bases; bases with no gene match: 3. The part of the CDR3 DNA that was read is TGTGCCAGCAGTCCGGACTGGGGGGCCTCCTAT. Protein: CASSPDWGASY. The whole CDR3 is CASSPDWGASYEQYF.

In its sample, this clone was seen a few times. Genes and germline are mouse. The read halts 4 residues ahead of the CDR3 end, with the missing end drawn from the germline J gene. V usage is TRBV31 and J usage is TRBJ2-2, with 9 bases fitting TRBD2. This CDR3 comprises 14 residues. J lost 4 bases, V lost 4 bases, and 4 bases had no gene match. Germline V gives CDR1 GKSSPN, CDR2 SITVG. Incomplete CDR3 DNA: TGTGCCTGGATGGGGGGGCTTAGCACCGGG. This gives the protein CAWMGGLSTG. The CDR3 in full is CAWMGGLSTGQLYF.

A note on this clone: Gene names follow the mouse nomenclature. The sequenced fragment ends 4 residues before the CDR3 boundary, so the rest is inferred from the germline J gene. This chain links TRBV13-2 with TRBJ1-2; TRBD1 is a possible D gene (5 bases). V dropped 5 bases and J dropped 0 bases, with 8 bases sitting between them. Germline V CDR1 and CDR2: NNHNN, SYGAGS (reference sequence). CDR3 size: 13 residues. CDR3 DNA, as far as it was read: TGTGCCAGCGGACAGGAAGCAAACTCC. This translates into CASGQEANS. The full CDR3 is CASGQEANSDYTF.

As regards this clone: A much larger clone differs from this one at a single base, so this may be a read error. These gene names are mouse names. The CDR3 goes on 4 residues after the read ends, and that part is filled in from the germline J gene. The sample contains more than one DNA sequence encoding this CDR3. The V gene is TRBV13-3, the J gene TRBJ2-5; possibly TRBD1 for D (6 bases). This CDR3 is built from 13 residues. The germline V gene has CDR1 NNHDY and CDR2 SYVADS. CDR3 DNA, as far as it was read: TGTGCCAGCAGCTCCGGGACAAAAGAC. Encoded protein: CASSSGTKD. The entire CDR3 is CASSSGTKDTQYF.